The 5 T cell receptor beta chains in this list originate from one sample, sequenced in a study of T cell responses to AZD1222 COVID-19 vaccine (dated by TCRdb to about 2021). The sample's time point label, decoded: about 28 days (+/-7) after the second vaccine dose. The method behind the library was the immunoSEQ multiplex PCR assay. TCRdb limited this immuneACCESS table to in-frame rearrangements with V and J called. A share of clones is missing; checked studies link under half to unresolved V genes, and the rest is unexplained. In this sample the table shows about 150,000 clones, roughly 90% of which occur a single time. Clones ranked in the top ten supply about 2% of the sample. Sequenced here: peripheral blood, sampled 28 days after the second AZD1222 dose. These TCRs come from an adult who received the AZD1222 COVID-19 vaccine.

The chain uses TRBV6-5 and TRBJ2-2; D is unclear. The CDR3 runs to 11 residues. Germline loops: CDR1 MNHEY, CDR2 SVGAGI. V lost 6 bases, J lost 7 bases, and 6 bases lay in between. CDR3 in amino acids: CASRGYGELFF. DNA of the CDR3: TGTGCCAGCAGGGGGTACGGGGAGCTGTTTTTT.

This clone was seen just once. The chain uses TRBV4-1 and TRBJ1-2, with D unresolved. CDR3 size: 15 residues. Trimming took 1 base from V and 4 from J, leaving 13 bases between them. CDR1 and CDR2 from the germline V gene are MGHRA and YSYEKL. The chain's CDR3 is CASSQVTPAGYGYTF. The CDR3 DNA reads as TGCGCCAGCAGCCAAGTGACCCCGGCGGGCTATGGCTACACCTTC.

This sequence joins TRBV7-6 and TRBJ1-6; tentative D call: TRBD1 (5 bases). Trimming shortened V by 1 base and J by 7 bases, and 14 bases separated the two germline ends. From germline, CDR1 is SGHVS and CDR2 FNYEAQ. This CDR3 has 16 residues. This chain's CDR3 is CASSLGRGGDNSPLHF. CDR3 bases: TGTGCCAGCAGCTTAGGCCGGGGGGGGGACAATTCACCCCTCCACTTT.

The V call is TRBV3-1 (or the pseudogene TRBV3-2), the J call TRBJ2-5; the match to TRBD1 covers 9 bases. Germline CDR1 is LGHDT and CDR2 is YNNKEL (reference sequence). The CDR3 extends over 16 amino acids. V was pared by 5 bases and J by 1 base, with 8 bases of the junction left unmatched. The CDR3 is CASSWGTGNSQETQYF. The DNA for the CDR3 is TGTGCCAGCAGCTGGGGGACAGGGAATTCCCAAGAGACCCAGTACTTC.

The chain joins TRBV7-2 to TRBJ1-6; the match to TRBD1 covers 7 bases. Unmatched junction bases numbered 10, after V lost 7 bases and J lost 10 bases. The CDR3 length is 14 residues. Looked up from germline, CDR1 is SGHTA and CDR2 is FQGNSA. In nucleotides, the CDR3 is TGTGCCAGCATCCCCCGAACAGGGGACTCACCCCTCCACTTT. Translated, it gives CASIPRTGDSPLHF.